The 8 T cell receptor beta chains below come from one sample, sequenced in a study of blood T cells in healthy people across ages. For the second PCR, which ran for about 7 to 12 cycles, a sample-barcoded 5' primer and a J-beta primer mix were used. In TCRdb, the 5' RACE reads were re-called with MiXCR into one record per CDR3 protein. This table holds just under 900,000 distinct CDR3 sequences, about 28% found once. Sequencing was performed on blood. The receptors derive from a woman of 80 years or more in good health.

This clonotype has a single count. This chain connects TRBV7-2 to TRBJ1-1; D is perhaps TRBD1 (5 bases). V shed 3 bases and J shed 6 bases, with 14 bases lying between them. CDR3 size: 14 residues. Looked up from germline, CDR1 is SGHTA and CDR2 is FQGNSA. CDR3 bases: TGTGCCAGCAGCTTGGTTAGGGCGGGGCCTGAAGCTTTCTTT. It encodes CASSLVRAGPEAFF. Variable domain in full (rest from reference TRBV7-2 and TRBJ1-1): GAGVSQSPSNKVTEKGKDVELRCDPISGHTALYWYRQSLGQGLEFLIYFQGNSAPDKSGLPSDRFSAERTGGSVSTLTIQRTQQEDSAVYLCASSLVRAGPEAFFGQGTRLTVV.

The rearrangement joins TRBV9 to TRBJ1-2; 7 bases align to TRBD1. The germline V gene encodes CDR1 SGDLS and CDR2 YYNGEE. V shed 3 bases and J 8 bases; nucleotides not matched to a gene: 10. This CDR3 has 14 residues. For the CDR3, the DNA is TGTGCCAGCAGCGGAGGAGACAGGGCTCGGGGCTACACCTTC. It specifies CASSGGDRARGYTF.

The V and J genes are TRBV5-1 and TRBJ1-2; 7 bases fit TRBD1. Germline values: CDR1 SGHRS, CDR2 YFSETQ. The length of the CDR3 is 15 residues. V lost 5 bases and J lost 9; bases outside the gene matches: 16. Here the CDR3 reads CASRPNGQDSLRYTF. The CDR3 DNA follows: TGCGCCAGCAGACCTAACGGACAGGATAGTCTTCGCTACACCTTC.

V and J are TRBV13 and TRBJ2-1; 15 positions agree with TRBD2. Germline V CDR1 and CDR2: PRHDT, FYEKMQ (reference sequence). This CDR3 contains 17 residues. Trimming at V came to 5 bases and at J to 3 bases, leaving 5 bases not matched to a gene. As DNA, the CDR3 is TGTGCCAGCAGCACCGGGACTAGCGGGGGGATCTACAATGAGCAGTTCTTC. Residues: CASSTGTSGGIYNEQFF.

This clonotype was counted many times. The V call is TRBV7-2, the J call TRBJ1-5, with D uncertain. CDR1 is SGHTA and CDR2 is FQGNSA in the germline V gene. V gave up 5 bases and J gave up 0 bases, with 20 bases separating them. The CDR3 is 18 amino acids. CDR3 protein: CASSRTVGQLPSNQPQHF. The CDR3 DNA is TGTGCCAGCAGCCGTACTGTTGGCCAGCTCCCTAGCAATCAGCCCCAGCATTTT.

Comment on this clonotype: This may arise from a read error, as a much more abundant clone is one base away. The chain has TRBV25-1 and TRBJ2-7; unclear D gene. This CDR3 has 11 residues. V lost 1 base to trimming and J lost 12 bases, with 10 bases between them. Germline values: CDR1 MGHDK, CDR2 SYGVNS. CDR3 nucleotides: TGTGCCAGCAGTGAATCCGAGACCCGGTACTTC. It yields the protein CASSESETRYF.

Turning to this clonotype: An end of the junction differs from the germline gene, which may be a read error. CDR3 in DNA: TGTGCCAGTAGCTTAGCGGGGACGCCCGATGAAAAACGGTTTTTT. Its translation: CASSLAGTPDEKRFF. The rearrangement links TRBV7-2 to TRBJ1-4, with a weak D call TRBD1 (5 bases). The V gene's germline CDR1 is SGHTA and CDR2 FQGNSA. CDR3 size: 15 residues.

V usage is TRBV6-5 and J usage is TRBJ2-1, with a possible D match to TRBD2 (6 bases). This CDR3 has 15 residues. Per germline, CDR1 MNHEY and CDR2 SVGAGI. V was cut by 6 bases and J by 5 bases, with 17 bases left in between. In DNA form, the CDR3 reads TGTGCCAGCAGAATTTTAGCGGTAGGCCACAATGAGCAGTTCTTC. It is translated as CASRILAVGHNEQFF.